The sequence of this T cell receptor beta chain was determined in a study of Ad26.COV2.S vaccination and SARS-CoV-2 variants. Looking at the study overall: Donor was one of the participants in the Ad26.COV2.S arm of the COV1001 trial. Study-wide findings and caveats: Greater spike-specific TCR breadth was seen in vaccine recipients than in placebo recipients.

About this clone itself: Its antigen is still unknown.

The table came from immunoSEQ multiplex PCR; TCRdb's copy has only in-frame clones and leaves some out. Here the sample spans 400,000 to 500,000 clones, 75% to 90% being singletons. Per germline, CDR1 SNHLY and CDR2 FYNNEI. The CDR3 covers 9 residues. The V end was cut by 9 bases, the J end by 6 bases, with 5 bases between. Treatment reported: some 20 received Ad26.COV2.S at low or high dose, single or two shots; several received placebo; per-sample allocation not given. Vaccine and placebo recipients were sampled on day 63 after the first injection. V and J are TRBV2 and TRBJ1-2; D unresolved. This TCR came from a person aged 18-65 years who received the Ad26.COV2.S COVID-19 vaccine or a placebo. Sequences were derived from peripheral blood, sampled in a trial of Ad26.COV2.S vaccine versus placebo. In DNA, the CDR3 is TGTGCCAGGAGGGATGGCTACACCTTC. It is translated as CARRDGYTF.